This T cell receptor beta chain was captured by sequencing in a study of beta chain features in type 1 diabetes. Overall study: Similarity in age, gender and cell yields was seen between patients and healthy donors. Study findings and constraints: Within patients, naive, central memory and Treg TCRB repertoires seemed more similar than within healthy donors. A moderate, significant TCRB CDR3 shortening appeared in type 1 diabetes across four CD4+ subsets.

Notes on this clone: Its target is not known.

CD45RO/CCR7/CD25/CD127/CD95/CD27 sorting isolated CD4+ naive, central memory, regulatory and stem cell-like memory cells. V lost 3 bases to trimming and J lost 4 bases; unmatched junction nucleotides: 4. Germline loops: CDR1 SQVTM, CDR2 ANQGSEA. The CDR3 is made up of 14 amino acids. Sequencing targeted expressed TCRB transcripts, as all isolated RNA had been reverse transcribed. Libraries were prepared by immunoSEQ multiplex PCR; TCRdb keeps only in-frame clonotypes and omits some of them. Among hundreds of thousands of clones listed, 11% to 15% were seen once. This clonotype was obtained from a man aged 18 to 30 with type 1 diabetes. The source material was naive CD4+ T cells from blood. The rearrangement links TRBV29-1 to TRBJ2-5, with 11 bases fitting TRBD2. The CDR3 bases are TGCAGCGTTGATAGCGGGGGGGCCCGAGAGACCCAGTACTTC. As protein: CSVDSGGARETQYF. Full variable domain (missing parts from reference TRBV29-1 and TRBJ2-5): SAVISQKPSRDICQRGTSLTIQCQVDSQVTMMFWYRQQPGQSLTLIATANQGSEATYESGFVIDKFPISRPNLTFSTLTVSNMSPEDSSIYLCSVDSGGARETQYFGPGTRLLVL.